These T cell receptor beta chains were read from a single sample in a study of CD8+ T cells in alopecia areata. Clones were sequenced by immunoSEQ multiplex PCR, and TCRdb holds only the in-frame ones, with some missing. The sample has 190,000 or so clones, roughly 50% seen once. The input for sequencing was CD8+ T cells sorted from blood, taken at week 24, from a patient treated with tofacitinib. These receptors came from a human donor with alopecia areata. Both conserved end residues are part of each CDR3. A D gene is named only where the DNA matches it firmly. The size entry is marked missing in some rows and otherwise reads once, few, many or a size class.

15	NA	NA	TRBV5-4	TRBJ2-2	CASSPGDIYTGELFF	TGTGCCAGCAGCCCGGGGGACATCTACACCGGGGAGCTGTTTTTT
15	NA	NA	TRBV5-6	TRBJ1-2	CASSGGTGKPYGYTF	TGTGCCAGCAGCGGGGGAACCGGGAAGCCGTATGGCTACACCTTC
15	NA	NA	TRBV12-5	TRBJ2-7	CASGSPGDNSYEQYF	TGTGCTAGTGGTTCGCCGGGGGACAACTCCTACGAGCAGTACTTC
18	few	TRBD2	TRBV4-2	TRBJ2-3	CASSQRLAGGPGPNTQYF	TGTGCCAGCAGCCAGCGGCTAGCGGGGGGGCCGGGTCCAAATACGCAGTATTTT
13	NA	NA	TRBV25-1	TRBJ1-5	CASSTWGNQPQHF	TGTGCCAGCAGTACCTGGGGGAATCAGCCCCAGCATTTT
12	few	NA	TRBV7-8	TRBJ2-1	CASSLGAASLVF	TGTGCCAGCAGCTTAGGGGCGGCTAGCCTGGTCTTC
13	few	NA	TRBV18	TRBJ2-1	CASSPVRYNEQFF	TGTGCCAGCTCACCAGTCCGCTACAATGAGCAGTTCTTC
11	NA	NA	TRBV25-1	TRBJ2-6	CASRGANVLTF	TGTGCCAGCAGGGGGGCCAACGTCCTGACTTTC
10	few	NA	TRBV9	TRBJ2-1	CATRENEQFF	TGTGCCACGAGGGAGAATGAGCAGTTCTTC
16	NA	NA	TRBV9	TRBJ2-3	CASRGSGTYTTDTQYF	TGTGCCAGCAGGGGATCCGGGACTTATACCACAGATACGCAGTATTTT
15	NA	NA	TRBV29-1	TRBJ1-3	CSATNELSSGNTIYF	TGCAGCGCCACGAACGAGCTTAGCTCTGGAAACACCATATATTTT
11	NA	NA	TRBV29-1	TRBJ2-1	CSVDLTNEQFF	TGCAGCGTTGACCTGACCAATGAGCAGTTCTTC
15	NA	TRBD1	TRBV4-1	TRBJ2-7	CASSQAGTGDYEQYF	TGCGCCAGCAGCCAAGCCGGGACAGGGGACTACGAGCAGTACTTC
16	NA	TRBD1	TRBV15	TRBJ1-2	CATSRERKGADYGYTF	TGTGCCACCAGCAGAGAGCGGAAGGGGGCCGACTATGGCTACACCTTC
12	once	NA	TRBV30	TRBJ1-2	CAYDWGRYGYTF	TGTGCCTACGATTGGGGCCGCTATGGCTACACCTTC
13	NA	NA	TRBV4-1	TRBJ1-5	CASSQVTKQPQHF	TGCGCCAGCAGCCAAGTAACCAAGCAGCCCCAGCATTTT
15	once	NA	TRBV6-5	TRBJ1-2	CASSLTRGAKWGYTF	TGTGCCAGCAGCCTAACTCGAGGAGCCAAATGGGGCTACACCTTC
15	NA	NA	TRBV4-1	TRBJ1-5	CASSRDDHSNQPQHF	TGCGCCAGCAGCCGGGACGACCATAGCAATCAGCCCCAGCATTTT
14	NA	NA	TRBV7-9	TRBJ1-2	CASSATGSNYGYTF	TGTGCCAGCAGCGCTACAGGGAGCAACTATGGCTACACCTTC
14	once	NA	TRBV5-1	TRBJ2-5	CASSLGRPQETQYF	TGCGCCAGCAGCTTGGGGAGACCACAAGAGACCCAGTACTTC
14	few	NA	TRBV5-6	TRBJ1-1	CASSLGRGPTEAFF	TGTGCCAGCAGCTTGGGGCGGGGGCCCACTGAAGCTTTCTTT
13	NA	NA	TRBV30	TRBJ1-1	CAWSNSALTEAFF	TGTGCCTGGAGTAACAGCGCATTGACTGAAGCTTTCTTT
13	NA	NA	TRBV7-2	TRBJ1-3	CASSALRGNTIYF	TGTGCCAGTAGCGCGTTGCGGGGAAACACCATATATTTT
12	few	NA	TRBV7-9	TRBJ2-7	CASSGESYEQYF	TGTGCCAGCAGCGGCGAGTCCTACGAGCAGTACTTC
16	once	TRBD2	TRBV27	TRBJ2-1	CASSQGTSGGTNEQFF	TGTGCCAGCAGTCAAGGGACTAGCGGGGGGACCAATGAGCAGTTCTTC
15	NA	NA	TRBV7-4	TRBJ1-2	CASSLVSRPNYGYTF	TGTGCCAGCAGCTTAGTGTCCAGGCCCAACTATGGCTACACCTTC
17	NA	NA	TRBV2	TRBJ1-6	CASSERRQIDYNSPLHF	TGTGCCAGCAGTGAACGCAGGCAGATAGACTATAATTCACCCCTCCACTTT
14	NA	TRBD2	TRBV29-1	TRBJ2-7	CSVATGTNRYEQYF	TGCAGCGTCGCAACCGGGACTAATCGCTACGAGCAGTACTTC
18	once	TRBD1	TRBV13	TRBJ1-6	CASSSSENRGSLDSPLHF	TGTGCCAGCAGCTCGTCTGAAAACAGGGGCTCGTTGGACTCACCCCTCCACTTT
13	NA	NA	TRBV7-9	TRBJ1-5	CASSRQMNQPQHF	TGTGCCAGCAGCCGACAGATGAATCAGCCCCAGCATTTT
16	NA	TRBD1	TRBV7-3	TRBJ2-5	CASSLRGQGARETQYF	TGTGCCAGCAGCTTACGGGGACAGGGGGCGCGGGAGACCCAGTACTTC
15	NA	NA	TRBV4-1	TRBJ2-3	CASSRIVGGTYTQYF	TGCGCCAGCAGCCGTATTGTAGGGGGAACTTATACGCAGTATTTT
13	few	NA	TRBV5-1	TRBJ2-7	CASSSRDTYEQYF	TGCGCCAGCAGCTCCCGGGACACATACGAGCAGTACTTC
17	NA	NA	TRBV25-1	TRBJ1-4	CASSEYEGTGENEKLFF	TGTGCCAGCAGTGAATATGAGGGGACGGGAGAGAATGAAAAACTGTTTTTT
14	once	TRBD1	TRBV15	TRBJ2-7	CATSGTGTDYEQYF	TGTGCCACCAGCGGAACCGGGACAGACTACGAGCAGTACTTC
18	NA	NA	TRBV21-1	TRBJ2-5	CASSKAEGSKPFQETQYF	TGTGCCAGCAGCAAAGCGGAGGGGTCTAAACCTTTCCAAGAGACCCAGTACTTC
14	NA	NA	TRBV30	TRBJ1-1	CAWSVEGGNTEAFF	TGTGCCTGGAGTGTCGAGGGGGGTAACACTGAAGCTTTCTTT
13	NA	NA	TRBV18	TRBJ2-3	CASSPPFTDTQYF	TGTGCCAGCTCACCACCTTTCACAGATACGCAGTATTTT
16	NA	NA	TRBV14	TRBJ2-1	CASSQKPPGLYNEQFF	TGTGCCAGCAGCCAAAAGCCTCCGGGACTCTACAATGAGCAGTTCTTC
14	NA	NA	TRBV23-1	TRBJ2-3	CASMSDSLSDTQYF	TGCGCCAGCATGTCGGACAGCCTTTCAGATACGCAGTATTTT
13	NA	NA	TRBV27	TRBJ2-5	CASRAFVEETQYF	TGTGCCAGCAGGGCCTTTGTGGAAGAGACCCAGTACTTC
15	once	TRBD1	TRBV7-2	TRBJ2-3	CASIVNQGGTDTQYF	TGTGCCAGCATCGTTAACCAGGGGGGCACAGATACGCAGTATTTT
12	NA	NA	TRBV5-1	TRBJ2-7	CASSSEGYEQYF	TGCGCCAGCAGCTCGGAGGGTTACGAGCAGTACTTC
15	few	NA	TRBV4-1	TRBJ1-5	CASSQRSLLGQPQHF	TGCGCCAGCAGCCAACGGTCCCTCCTCGGTCAGCCCCAGCATTTT
15	once	NA	TRBV25-1	TRBJ1-1	CASSEFRGVDTEAFF	TGTGCCAGCAGTGAGTTCCGGGGAGTTGACACTGAAGCTTTCTTT
13	NA	NA	TRBV2	TRBJ2-3	CASVGRTTDTQYF	TGTGCCAGCGTGGGGAGGACCACAGATACGCAGTATTTT
15	NA	TRBD2	TRBV7-8	TRBJ2-1	CASSYQRESYNEQFF	TGTGCCAGCAGCTACCAGCGGGAGTCCTACAATGAGCAGTTCTTC